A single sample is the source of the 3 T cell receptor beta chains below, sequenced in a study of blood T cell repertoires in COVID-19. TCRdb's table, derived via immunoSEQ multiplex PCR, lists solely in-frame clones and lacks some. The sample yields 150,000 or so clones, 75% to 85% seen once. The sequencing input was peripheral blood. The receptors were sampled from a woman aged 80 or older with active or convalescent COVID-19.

The CDR3: CASVTDRVNTGELFF. The CDR3 region has the DNA TGTGCCAGCGTTACCGACAGGGTGAACACCGGGGAGCTGTTTTTT. The V call is TRBV2, the J call TRBJ2-2; 7 bases are shared with TRBD1. This CDR3 is built from 15 residues. Germline values: CDR1 SNHLY, CDR2 FYNNEI. The ends lost 8 bases at V and 1 base at J; junction bases unmatched: 7.

This chain's CDR3 is CASSYPTSGLWFASYEQYF. The CDR3 bases are TGTGCCAGCAGTTATCCGACTAGCGGCCTCTGGTTTGCCTCCTACGAGCAGTACTTC. The genes are TRBV7-9 and TRBJ2-7, with 9 nucleotides matching TRBD2. The germline CDR1 and CDR2 sequences are SEHNR and FQNEAQ (reference sequence). V trimming: 6 bases; J trimming: 0 bases; junction bases outside the gene matches: 18. The CDR3 spans 19 residues.

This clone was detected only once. CDR3 nucleotides: TGTGCCAGCAGCTCCCGTCCGGTGGTTAAGACTGAAGCTTTCTTT. Its translation is CASSSRPVVKTEAFF. The genes are TRBV11-2 and TRBJ1-1; D unclear. The V end lost 4 bases, the J end lost 5 bases, and 17 bases lay between the germline ends. This CDR3 is 15 amino acids long. CDR1 is SGHAT and CDR2 is FQNNGV in the germline V gene.